These T cell receptor beta chains were read from a single sample in a study of PD-L1 blockade in urothelial cancer. The table came from immunoSEQ multiplex PCR; TCRdb's copy has only in-frame clones and leaves some out. This repertoire shows roughly 110,000 clones, approximately 90% found once; its top ten account for around 3.7%. Sequencing was performed on PBMCs, taken around atezolizumab (anti-PD-L1) treatment. The receptors shown here come from a man in his fifties or sixties with urothelial cancer. Both conserved end residues are part of each CDR3. Fields, in order: D gene, V gene, clone size, J gene, CDR3 DNA, CDR3 protein. The D gene is left open where the match is weak. Expanded clones are given a class, and other clones once, few, many or no size at all.

d_gene: TRBD1
v_gene: TRBV23-1
abundance: .
j_gene: TRBJ1-1
CDR3nt: TGCGCCAGCACCGGGACAGCTGAAGCTTTCTTT
CDR3aa: CASTGTAEAFF

d_gene: TRBD1
v_gene: TRBV4-3
abundance: once
j_gene: TRBJ1-6
CDR3nt: TGCGCCAGCAGCCAAGAGGGGACAGGGCCTTCACCCCTCCACTTT
CDR3aa: CASSQEGTGPSPLHF

d_gene: TRBD1
v_gene: TRBV19
abundance: .
j_gene: TRBJ2-7
CDR3nt: TGTGCCAGTAGTATTGAACAGACAGGGTACTACGAGCAGTACTTC
CDR3aa: CASSIEQTGYYEQYF

d_gene: TRBD2
v_gene: TRBV19
abundance: .
j_gene: TRBJ2-3
CDR3nt: TGTGCCAGTACCCCAGCGGGAGGAGCAGATACGCAGTATTTT
CDR3aa: CASTPAGGADTQYF

d_gene: TRBD2
v_gene: TRBV7-2
abundance: once
j_gene: TRBJ2-7
CDR3nt: TGTGCCAGCAGCACCATAGCGGGAGTTCGCGAGCAGTACTTC
CDR3aa: CASSTIAGVREQYF

d_gene: TRBD2
v_gene: TRBV9
abundance: .
j_gene: TRBJ2-5
CDR3nt: TGTGCCAGCAGCCGGGGGGGGTCCCAAGAGACCCAGTACTTC
CDR3aa: CASSRGGSQETQYF

d_gene: TRBD1
v_gene: TRBV4-3
abundance: once
j_gene: TRBJ2-5
CDR3nt: TGCGCCAGCAGCCAGTTGGGGACAGGGGAGGAGACCCAGTACTTC
CDR3aa: CASSQLGTGEETQYF

d_gene: .
v_gene: TRBV4-1
abundance: .
j_gene: TRBJ2-7
CDR3nt: TGCGCCAGCAGCCACCTCACGGGAAACGAGCAGTACTTC
CDR3aa: CASSHLTGNEQYF

d_gene: TRBD2
v_gene: TRBV25-1
abundance: .
j_gene: TRBJ2-5
CDR3nt: TGTGCCAGCAGTGATTCGGGGGGGATCCAAGAGACCCAGTACTTC
CDR3aa: CASSDSGGIQETQYF

d_gene: TRBD2
v_gene: TRBV6-1
abundance: .
j_gene: TRBJ2-7
CDR3nt: TGTGCCAGCAGTGCCCGGACTAGCGGGGGTTCCTACGAGCAGTACTTC
CDR3aa: CASSARTSGGSYEQYF

d_gene: TRBD2
v_gene: TRBV19
abundance: .
j_gene: TRBJ2-7
CDR3nt: TGTGCCAGTAGTGCATATAGCGGGAAAGGCTTATACGAGCAGTACTTC
CDR3aa: CASSAYSGKGLYEQYF

d_gene: .
v_gene: TRBV21-1
abundance: .
j_gene: TRBJ1-5
CDR3nt: TGTGCCAGCAGCAAAGCCTGCGGGGTAAGCCTTTTTAGCAATCAGCCCCAGCATTTT
CDR3aa: CASSKACGVSLFSNQPQHF

d_gene: .
v_gene: TRBV7-2
abundance: once
j_gene: TRBJ2-1
CDR3nt: TGTGCCAGCAGCCCTCCGGGGGGCGGACTATGGTTGTTGAATGAGCAGTTCTTC
CDR3aa: CASSPPGGGLWLLNEQFF

d_gene: TRBD1
v_gene: TRBV23-1
abundance: .
j_gene: TRBJ2-1
CDR3nt: TGCGCCAGCAGTCATACCGGGACAGGGGACAATGAGCAGTTCTTC
CDR3aa: CASSHTGTGDNEQFF

d_gene: TRBD2
v_gene: TRBV7-2
abundance: .
j_gene: TRBJ2-1
CDR3nt: TGTGCCAGCAGCTTTGGCGCGGGAGGGCGGTACAATGAGCAGTTCTTC
CDR3aa: CASSFGAGGRYNEQFF

d_gene: .
v_gene: TRBV7-3
abundance: .
j_gene: TRBJ2-3
CDR3nt: TGTGCCAGCAGCCTAGGCGGAAAAACAGATACGCAGTATTTT
CDR3aa: CASSLGGKTDTQYF

d_gene: TRBD1
v_gene: TRBV14
abundance: .
j_gene: TRBJ1-2
CDR3nt: TGTGCCAGCAGCCAAGCCGGGACAGGTCCCTATGGCTACACCTTC
CDR3aa: CASSQAGTGPYGYTF

d_gene: TRBD2
v_gene: TRBV5-6
abundance: .
j_gene: TRBJ2-7
CDR3nt: TGTGCCAGCAGCGGGTGGACTAGCGGGGGCTACGAGCAGTACTTC
CDR3aa: CASSGWTSGGYEQYF

d_gene: TRBD2
v_gene: TRBV7-9
abundance: few
j_gene: TRBJ2-5
CDR3nt: TGTGCCAGCAGCTTAGATCTCCCGGGGGGGCAGGAGACCCAGTACTTC
CDR3aa: CASSLDLPGGQETQYF

d_gene: TRBD1
v_gene: TRBV11-2
abundance: .
j_gene: TRBJ2-5
CDR3nt: TGTGCCAGCAGAAAGCCGGGACAGGGGGTTGAGACCCAGTACTTC
CDR3aa: CASRKPGQGVETQYF

d_gene: .
v_gene: TRBV29-1
abundance: once
j_gene: TRBJ2-5
CDR3nt: TGCAGCGGGGCCCAGGGCCAAGAGACCCAGTACTTC
CDR3aa: CSGAQGQETQYF

d_gene: .
v_gene: TRBV2
abundance: .
j_gene: TRBJ2-1
CDR3nt: TGTGCCAGCAGTGATGTCGGTATGGTTGAGCAGTTCTTC
CDR3aa: CASSDVGMVEQFF